This is a list of T cell receptor beta chains from one sample in a study of blood T cell repertoires in COVID-19. Libraries were prepared by immunoSEQ multiplex PCR; TCRdb keeps only in-frame clonotypes and omits some of them. The top ten hold 1.5% to 2% of the sample, which has under 45,000 clones, roughly 80% seen once. The sequenced sample was peripheral blood. These receptors all stem from a man aged 55 to 70 with active COVID-19. CDR3s include the opening cysteine and the closing phenylalanine or tryptophan. D genes are given only for firm matches. Part of the rows lack a size; the others show once, few, many or a class for expanded clones.

J gene	clone size	D gene	V gene	CDR3 protein	CDR3 DNA
TRBJ1-1	-	TRBD1	TRBV9	CASSADPGGTEAFF	TGTGCCAGCAGCGCAGACCCAGGGGGAACTGAAGCTTTCTTT
TRBJ2-1	few	TRBD1	TRBV4-1	CASSVGQGYEQFF	TGCGCCAGCAGCGTGGGACAGGGGTATGAGCAGTTCTTC
TRBJ1-1	-	TRBD1	TRBV9	CASSVPGQGDKNTEAFF	TGTGCCAGCAGCGTTCCGGGACAGGGGGATAAAAACACTGAAGCTTTCTTT
TRBJ1-1	once	-	TRBV11-2	CASSPINTEAFF	TGTGCCAGCAGCCCTATAAACACTGAAGCTTTCTTT
TRBJ2-5	-	TRBD2	TRBV2	CASRGLLGLAGDIGETQYF	TGTGCCAGCAGGGGACTCTTGGGACTAGCGGGGGACATTGGGGAGACCCAGTACTTC
TRBJ1-4	-	-	TRBV7-9	CASSLFGLGGEEKLFF	TGTGCCAGCAGCCTCTTCGGGCTGGGCGGGGAAGAAAAACTGTTTTTT
TRBJ1-2	few	TRBD1	TRBV29-1	CSVPQGQGSRSYGYTF	TGCAGCGTCCCCCAGGGACAGGGTAGTAGGAGCTATGGCTACACCTTC
TRBJ1-1	-	TRBD1	TRBV7-8	CASSLRDRDIEAFF	TGTGCCAGCAGCCTGAGGGACAGGGATATTGAAGCTTTCTTT
TRBJ2-3	-	-	TRBV15	CATSRGQNTDTQYF	TGTGCCACCAGCAGAGGACAGAACACAGATACGCAGTATTTT
TRBJ2-2	-	TRBD2	TRBV7-2	CASSSTSGGVGELFF	TGTGCCAGCAGCTCCACTAGCGGGGGAGTGGGGGAGCTGTTTTTT
TRBJ1-2	-	TRBD1	TRBV7-9	CASSQGQGQSGYTF	TGTGCCAGCAGCCAGGGACAGGGCCAATCTGGCTACACCTTC
TRBJ2-7	-	-	TRBV24-1	CAEGGLEQYF	TGTGCCGAAGGGGGTCTCGAGCAGTACTTC
TRBJ1-2	-	TRBD1	TRBV23-1	CASSLVPQGEFYGYTF	TGCGCCAGCAGTCTCGTCCCACAGGGGGAGTTCTATGGCTACACCTTC
TRBJ2-1	-	TRBD1	TRBV4-1	CASSQGPTRDRGLVEQFF	TGCGCCAGCAGCCAGGGCCCTACTCGGGACAGGGGGCTTGTTGAGCAGTTCTTC
TRBJ2-7	-	TRBD1	TRBV28	CASSLTGQAYEQYF	TGTGCCAGCAGTTTAACGGGACAGGCCTACGAGCAGTACTTC
TRBJ2-3	-	TRBD1	TRBV6-2/TRBV6-3	CASSLGTGGYKDTQYF	TGTGCCAGCAGTTTGGGGACAGGGGGCTACAAAGATACGCAGTATTTT
TRBJ1-1	-	TRBD1	TRBV9	CASSLAEIQGDPEAFF	TGTGCCAGCAGCTTAGCCGAAATACAGGGGGATCCCGAAGCTTTCTTT
TRBJ2-3	few	-	TRBV6-4	CASSDGGATDTQYF	TGTGCCAGCAGTGACGGGGGGGCCACAGATACGCAGTATTTT
TRBJ2-1	-	-	TRBV7-9	CASSLAGTRIPEQFF	TGTGCCAGCAGCTTAGCCGGTACCCGAATCCCGGAGCAGTTCTTC
TRBJ1-1	-	TRBD1	TRBV6-2/TRBV6-3	CASSRDGQGLGYRTKNTEAFF	TGTGCCAGCAGTAGAGACGGACAGGGTTTGGGATATCGCACAAAGAACACTGAAGCTTTCTTT
TRBJ2-6	-	TRBD1	TRBV24-1	CATSDPGQNSGANVLTF	TGTGCCACCAGTGATCCGGGACAGAACTCTGGGGCCAACGTCCTGACTTTC
TRBJ2-7	-	TRBD1	TRBV19	CASSLAGQGAMNEQYF	TGTGCCAGTAGTTTAGCAGGACAGGGGGCGATGAACGAGCAGTACTTC
TRBJ1-1	-	-	TRBV7-2	CASSSTGGVSTEAFF	TGTGCCAGCAGCTCGACGGGGGGGGTTTCAACTGAAGCTTTCTTT
TRBJ2-7	-	TRBD2	TRBV5-1	CASSWSSGNYEQYF	TGCGCCAGCAGCTGGTCTAGCGGGAACTACGAGCAGTACTTC
TRBJ1-2	-	TRBD1	TRBV28	CASSPSLTGGLGYTF	TGTGCCAGCAGTCCCTCTCTGACAGGGGGCTTGGGGTACACCTTC
TRBJ1-2	once	-	TRBV11-2	CASSLDADRPNYGYTF	TGTGCCAGCAGCTTAGACGCGGACAGACCCAACTATGGCTACACCTTC
TRBJ1-1	-	-	TRBV10-3	CAISEFWAGEAFF	TGTGCCATCAGTGAGTTCTGGGCAGGTGAAGCTTTCTTT
TRBJ1-3	-	-	TRBV3-1/TRBV3-2	CASSQAGGNGGNTIYF	TGTGCCAGCAGCCAAGCTGGGGGGAACGGTGGAAACACCATATATTTT
TRBJ2-1	-	-	TRBV5-6	CASSEQGNEQFF	TGTGCCAGCAGTGAACAGGGAAATGAGCAGTTCTTC
TRBJ2-1	-	TRBD1	TRBV7-8	CASSLTGGRNEQFF	TGTGCCAGCAGCTTAACAGGGGGCAGGAATGAGCAGTTCTTC
TRBJ2-1	once	TRBD1	TRBV28	CASSPPGQGSFF	TGTGCCAGCAGTCCCCCGGGACAGGGCTCGTTCTTC
TRBJ1-5	-	-	TRBV5-5	CASKETPYSNQPQHF	TGTGCCAGCAAGGAGACTCCCTACTCCAATCAGCCCCAGCATTTT
TRBJ2-3	-	TRBD2	TRBV7-2	CASSLAPRGGPDTQYF	TGTGCCAGCAGCTTAGCCCCGCGGGGGGGCCCAGATACGCAGTATTTT
TRBJ1-1	-	TRBD1	TRBV18	CASSKTGGRDTEAFF	TGTGCCAGCTCAAAAACAGGGGGCCGGGACACTGAAGCTTTCTTT
TRBJ2-3	-	-	TRBV5-6	CASSTQNTDTQYF	TGTGCCAGCAGCACCCAGAACACAGATACGCAGTATTTT
TRBJ2-2	-	TRBD2	TRBV11-3	CASSLGGLAGGAGELFF	TGTGCCAGCAGCTTAGGGGGACTAGCGGGAGGAGCCGGGGAGCTGTTTTTT
TRBJ2-1	-	TRBD2	TRBV29-1	CSVASGFTYNEQFF	TGCAGCGTTGCTAGCGGGTTTACCTACAATGAGCAGTTCTTC
TRBJ2-2	-	TRBD1	TRBV5-4	CASSPGTGKIAGELFF	TGTGCCAGCAGCCCGGGGACAGGGAAGATAGCCGGGGAGCTGTTTTTT
TRBJ2-7	few	TRBD2	TRBV3-1/TRBV3-2	CASSAELVGSGAPQDYEQYF	TGTGCCAGCAGCGCGGAACTCGTGGGTAGCGGGGCCCCGCAGGACTACGAGCAGTACTTC
TRBJ2-3	-	TRBD1	TRBV10-3	CAAGAGTASTDTQYF	TGTGCCGCCGGGGCCGGGACAGCTTCGACAGATACGCAGTATTTT
TRBJ2-7	-	TRBD1	TRBV6-6	CASSYLGTATYEQYF	TGTGCCAGCAGTTACTTGGGGACAGCAACCTACGAGCAGTACTTC
TRBJ2-7	-	-	TRBV23-1	CASSLYPLQFFDEQYF	TGCGCCAGCAGTCTTTATCCTTTACAGTTTTTCGACGAGCAGTACTTC